The rows below give T cell receptor beta chains drawn from one sample of a study of molecular identifiers for immune sequencing clone quantification. One entry per CDR3 protein, called by TCRdb with MiXCR from the PCR reads. The table lists more than 450,000 distinct CDR3 sequences, around 23% of them singletons, with roughly 0.77% in the top ten. Sequencing used naive CD8+ T cells from blood, with Jurkat cell RNA spiked in. The origin of the receptors is a human donor in good health. Some libraries in this study had Jurkat cell RNA spiked in. The CDR3 runs from the conserved cysteine through the conserved F or W. Each record gives: V gene, J gene, D gene, CDR3 protein. D genes are given only for firm matches.

TRBV23-1	TRBJ2-3	TRBD2	CASSQSVDRARLAGGPGGTDTQYF
TRBV5-3	TRBJ2-7	.	CASTTWASDERYF
TRBV6-6	TRBJ1-6	.	CASSYGPQSSYNSPLHF
TRBV27	TRBJ2-2	TRBD2	CASSYSSGGAPGELFF
TRBV19	TRBJ1-5	.	CASSIRGVGQPQHF
TRBV27	TRBJ1-6	.	CASSPPSLTNSPLHF
TRBV29-1	TRBJ2-2	.	CSAHGSERAAGELFF
TRBV6-4	TRBJ1-5	.	CASSDSWVTRTTSNQPQHF
TRBV7-9	TRBJ2-7	.	CASSQLTGREQYF
TRBV12-3/TRBV12-4	TRBJ2-3	TRBD1	CASSPIQGNADTRYF
TRBV6-2/TRBV6-3	TRBJ2-7	.	CASSAPDYEQYF
TRBV3-1	TRBJ1-1	.	CAGSQTVGGSEAFF
TRBV7-2	TRBJ1-1	.	CASSLDAVGYTEAFF
TRBV23-1	TRBJ1-6	.	CASSPLLPTRIRGSPLHF
TRBV7-9	TRBJ1-4	.	CASSGGAANEKLFF
TRBV7-9	TRBJ2-2	.	CASSLLQNTGELFF
TRBV6-1	TRBJ1-5	.	CASSMGRGSGNQPQHF
TRBV9	TRBJ1-1	.	CASSVGSSNTEAFF
TRBV6-6	TRBJ1-5	TRBD1	CASSLQGGQPQHF
TRBV5-4	TRBJ2-1	.	CASSAPVGSVGEQFF
TRBV18	TRBJ2-7	.	CASSPDREQYF
TRBV6-2/TRBV6-3	TRBJ1-1	.	CASSYSRGSNTEAFF
TRBV28	TRBJ2-7	TRBD1	CASSFGGTGRYEQYF
TRBV27	TRBJ2-1	TRBD2	CASSTRAEAGYNEQFF
TRBV2	TRBJ2-5	.	CASSDSPYQETQYF
TRBV15	TRBJ1-2	TRBD1	CATSRDLGGGDYGYTF
TRBV11-2	TRBJ2-5	.	CASSHWTVETQYF
TRBV9	TRBJ2-7	.	CASSPRGSPYEQYF
TRBV4-2	TRBJ2-7	.	CASSGIGRAYEQYF
TRBV6-1	TRBJ2-7	TRBD2	CASRPGTSGMGEQYF
TRBV29-1	TRBJ1-2	.	CSVAPPRVFDYGYTF
TRBV12-3/TRBV12-4	TRBJ2-1	TRBD2	CASWAGHSGSYNEQFF
TRBV12-3/TRBV12-4	TRBJ2-5	.	CASSLGGYLETQYF
TRBV28	TRBJ2-7	.	CASSFETSLSEQYF
TRBV11-1	TRBJ2-2	.	CASSSEPSRGTNTGELFF
TRBV12-3/TRBV12-4	TRBJ1-1	.	CASSLTGLEGTEAFF
TRBV30	TRBJ2-3	.	CAWTIAAGYTQYF
TRBV29-1	TRBJ1-1	TRBD1	CSGGGQQILEAFF
TRBV28	TRBJ1-1	.	CASSLVRVPSNTEAFF
TRBV29-1	TRBJ1-1	.	CSVGYDTEAFF
TRBV6-5	TRBJ1-1	TRBD1	CASRPRGRRTEAFF
TRBV30	TRBJ1-1	.	CALAPGRSTEAFF
TRBV4-1	TRBJ2-7	TRBD1	CASSLGTERSYEQYF
TRBV25-1	TRBJ1-3	TRBD1	CASSEQGALAGNTIYF
TRBV27	TRBJ2-1	.	CASSIIPYNEQFF
TRBV4-3	TRBJ1-5	.	CASSQEGTANQPQHF
TRBV6-5	TRBJ2-1	.	CASSYQQGNEQFF
TRBV30	TRBJ1-6	.	CAWSVDHLESPLHF
TRBV23-1	TRBJ2-5	.	CASSQSGKANQETQYF
TRBV27	TRBJ2-7	TRBD1	CASSLSGTAYEQYF
TRBV20-1	TRBJ2-7	.	CSADLLLGRYEQYF